This T cell receptor beta chain was recovered during a study of T cells in Graves' hyperthyroidism and ophthalmopathy. Amplification of TCR beta CDR3 regions was performed using RNA transcripts as template. Researchers ran a first-round RT-PCR on the TCR CDR3 using the HTBI primer set. One entry per CDR3 protein, called by TCRdb with MiXCR from the multiplex PCR reads. The sample has around 280,000 distinct CDR3 sequences; roughly 15% are singletons. Clinical symptoms, serum thyroxine and TRAb, thyroid ultrasound and orbital computed tomography were used for the diagnoses. This clonotype was seen many times. This CDR3 is built from 14 residues. Trimming removed 2 bases from V and 13 bases from J; junction bases left unmatched: 12.

Sequenced material: blood. The chain carries TRBV12-3 or TRBV12-4 and TRBJ2-5; 8 bases fit TRBD1. The clonotype originates from a woman in her 30s with Graves' hyperthyroidism that later progressed to Graves' ophthalmopathy. The CDR3 region has the DNA TGTGCCAGCAGTTTAAGGACAGGGTTTCGGGAGACGTACTTC. It specifies CASSLRTGFRETYF.